This entry features one TCR beta chain sequence. What antigen it recognizes has not been identified. Per the germline V gene (reference sequence), MNHEY is the CDR1 and SMNVEV is the CDR2. The CDR3 measures 14 amino acids from cysteine to phenylalanine. Only the protein sequence is given. The entry originates in a study of T cells expressing NK-cell markers (dated by TCRdb to 2018 to 2021). Study-level background: Roughly 8 donors provided sorted CD3+CD56+NKG2C+, CD3+CD56+NKG2C- and CD3+CD56-NKG2C+ T-cell subsets, whose TCR beta-chain repertoires were profiled. Libraries were sequenced as 2 x 150 bp reads on Illumina HiSeq 2000/2500, MiSeq or NextSeq. Randomly selected healthy volunteers, three men and five women, were used as the eight sequenced donors. Among the eight sequenced donors, seven were HCMV-seropositive and one was HCMV-seronegative. What the authors observed across the whole study: Those dominant clonotypes were again the most abundant among CD3+CD56-NKG2C+ cells in four donors, at roughly 25-65%. For 5 or 6 donors, the dominant CD3+CD56+NKG2C+ clonotypes were among the top 10 CD8+ clonotypes and accounted for 1.0-7.0% of CD8+ T cells. Whether the expanded NKG2C-expressing T cell clones were specific for HCMV antigens was left unclear.

Sequenced on an Illumina HiSeq 2000. The TCR beta cDNA libraries were made using 5'RACE template switching, a step that added both a universal primer site and unique molecular identifiers. cDNA synthesis was primed from the TCR beta constant segment and was followed by two successive PCR amplification steps. Per the original workflow: MIGEC handled demultiplexing of the reads and grouping by UMI, while MiTCR was used to assemble and quantify clonotypes. To exclude erroneous sequences, only TCR cDNA sequences supported by at least two reads were retained. Downstream repertoire analysis used the tcR package, and clonotypes were matched across fractions by CDR3 nucleotide sequence plus V segment. Antigen specificity was annotated against VDJdb with VDJmatch, allowing one amino acid substitution in CDR3. TCRdb reprocessed the reads, and each CDR3 protein sequence is entered once, without DNA. TCRdb assigned the V and J calls; the authors' analysis was not used. The table for this sample records approximately 550,000 distinct CDR3 sequences. Jointly, the top ten make up around 3.3% of the sample.

To determine HCMV serostatus, a commercial ELISA kit was used to detect HCMV-specific IgG in serum. Peripheral blood mononuclear cells were isolated from blood by Ficoll density gradient centrifugation. This clonotype originated in a man between 18 and 35 years old in good health. Donor details come from another sample of the same person, matched by shared clones. Sequencing input: blood T cells: a sorted CD56 or NKG2C T cell subset, CD4+ or CD8+ T cells, or bulk PBMC T cells (not recorded which). The rearrangement joined TRBV27 to TRBJ2-1; no DNA is available, so the TRBD1 call from TCRdb remains unchecked. The CDR3 region has the sequence CASSPTGSYNEQFF.